This T cell receptor beta chain is drawn from a study of regulatory T cells in long-lasting Graves disease (TCRdb year 2021). Study-level background: In the newly diagnosed Graves' disease group, patients had been taking antithyroid drugs for less than 3 months. This study used TCR sequencing and RNA sequencing of peripheral blood to compare persistent Graves' disease patients against newly diagnosed Graves' disease patients. The study was conducted in China and was registered as a clinical trial. A total of roughly 35 samples underwent TCR sequencing: roughly 13 from persistent and some 20 from newly diagnosed Graves' disease patients.

The time point tag for this specimen amounts to: newly diagnosed GD, antithyroid drugs for less than 3 months. For both TCR sequencing and RNA sequencing, RNA was extracted from PBMCs in TRIzol. The diagnosis of Graves' disease was made according to American Thyroid Association guidelines. The patients came from an endocrinology department in Xi'an, China. Each patient gave approximately 9 milliliters of peripheral blood, collected in an EDTA anticoagulant tube. PBMCs were isolated by Ficoll Paque Plus density gradient separation without further T cell sorting. An Agilent 2100 Bioanalyzer and agarose gel were used to check RNA quality, and a NanoDrop 2000 was used to measure RNA concentration. The method was multiplex PCR. Sequenced using an Illumina HiSeq 4000. CDR3 regions were amplified by Arm-PCR with iRepertoire HTBI primers to construct TCR beta libraries. Gel purification was performed on PCR products prior to sequencing. Concerning the study's data processing: A total of some 60 TRBV and 14 TRBJ segments were identified across samples and were used for gene usage analysis of CDR3 amino acid clonotypes. COPE and FqMerger were used to merge the filtered high-quality paired reads into contigs. BLAST was used to align contigs to IMGT TRBV, TRBD and TRBJ reference genes, with CDR3 defined following IMGT. Clonotypes above 0.1% frequency were classified as highly expanded clones. Shannon entropy served as the measure of repertoire diversity, while the Gini coefficient captured V-J evenness. A clonotype was considered public if more than one individual shared it. Clones were called with MiXCR by TCRdb after fastp trimmed the public reads at Q25, and only in-frame beta chains were retained. Rows matching on CDR3 protein sequence are summarized as one entry with the most common DNA and genes. The V and J calls come from TCRdb's annotation, not from the publication. The sample includes around 400,000 distinct CDR3 sequences, with 12% observed a single time. The ten largest make up 15% to 20% of the sample.

Points the paper makes about the study in general: Because the primary lesion, thyroid tissue, could not be accessed, the study looked at peripheral blood alone. Sequencing and analysis were limited to the TCR beta chain. The authors acknowledged the small sample size as a limitation that may reduce accuracy. Patients with persistent disease shared more public clonotypes (around 2,500) than newly diagnosed patients did (approximately 970). Persistent disease showed preferential use of TRBV28, TRBJ1-2 and TRBJ2-5, whereas newly diagnosed disease favored TRBV20-1 and TRBJ2-1. Persistent Graves' disease patients showed lower TCR Shannon entropy and fewer highly expanded clones than newly diagnosed patients, suggesting clonal expansion.

A remark on this clonotype: This receptor's antigen is unknown. No qualities accompany the bases; no much larger clone lies one base away.

V is pared back by 4 bases and J by 8 bases, with 15 bases lying between the germline termini. CDR1 and CDR2 are read off the germline V gene as SGDLS and YYNGEE. Counted from cysteine to phenylalanine, this CDR3 has 13 amino acids. The kept DNA is CDR3 alone, 39 bases in frame from the first base. Another study also made use of these data, one on T cells in Graves' hyperthyroidism and ophthalmopathy. The second study also describes: Stable Graves' hyperthyroidism was defined as the absence of progression to ophthalmopathy over 18 months of follow-up. The hyperthyroidism patients were between 18 and 65 years old and newly diagnosed, with a disease duration of less than 2 months. Patients with uncontrolled infections, other autoimmune diseases, pregnancy or lactation were excluded. Diagnoses were based on clinical symptoms, serum thyroxine and TRAb, thyroid ultrasound and orbital computed tomography. A first-round RT-PCR of the TCR CDR3 used the HTBI primer set with the Qiagen OneStep RT-PCR kit. Most expanded thyroid clonotypes (frequency above 0.001) were also detected in blood, suggesting blood repertoires may reflect thyroid immune responses. A 13 V-J signature model separated ophthalmopathy from stable hyperthyroidism, with around 88% sensitivity and roughly 81% specificity in cross-validation and 80%/75% in testing. In validation, the model predicted progression to ophthalmopathy a median of about 5.9 months before onset, with about 71% sensitivity and 72.22% specificity. To identify distinguishing TCR V-J signatures, a discovery cohort of about 100 patients was used, comprising 43 with Graves' ophthalmopathy and 55 to 65 with stable Graves' hyperthyroidism. Prospective prediction of ophthalmopathy was tested in an independent validation cohort consisting of some 18 hyperthyroidism patients and around 16 patients who later progressed to ophthalmopathy. The roughly 100 discovery patients were divided at random into training and test sets in a 7:3 ratio. In several Graves' hyperthyroidism patients, the study also compared T-cell repertoires from thyroid tissue with T-cell repertoires from blood. After blood sampling, hyperthyroidism patients were treated with methimazole at a starting dose of 30 mg daily, and ophthalmopathy patients were treated with high-dose intravenous methylprednisolone. The libraries were constructed in a second round of multiplex PCR and then size-selected and purified. Sequencing of the libraries was done on an Illumina HiSeq2000 using paired-end 100 bp reads. SOAPnuke was used to process the raw data, removing reads that contained adapters or uncalled bases, had a mean Phred below 15, or lacked an exact match to the constant primer or identifier. High-quality paired reads were merged with COPE v1.2.5, and unique nucleotide sequences were defined as clonotypes. Clonotypes were aligned to IMGT TRBV, TRBD and TRBJ reference segments using MiTCR v1.1. Analysis was restricted to V-J combinations with a frequency above 0.0001, which covered roughly 99% of repertoires. The TCS score was defined as F50 (clonal expansion) divided by E x V (chaos), with BLOSUM62-based TCRdist calculated between CDR3 peptides within each V-J. Welch's t-statistics and random forest reduced roughly 500 V-J features to fewer than 15, which were used in a naive Bayes classifier (R e1071). No statistical method was used to set the sample size in advance, and investigators knew the group allocation. TCR Vbeta CDR3 sequencing of 140 or so peripheral blood samples (43 ophthalmopathy, 75 to 80 hyperthyroidism and approximately 17 progressor patients) is reported in the paper.

The receptor was derived from a woman aged 18-29 years with Graves disease. Donor details come from another sample of the same person, matched by shared clones. Sequences were derived from peripheral blood mononuclear cells (PBMCs), sampled at new diagnosis, from a patient treated with antithyroid drugs. The V and J genes are TRBV9 and TRBJ1-2, and TRBD1 may be the D gene, going by 6 matching bases. Read as DNA, the sequence is TGTGCCAGCAGCCCCCGCCAGGGGTGGGGCTACACCTTC. This translates into CASSPRQGWGYTF.